A selection of T cell receptor beta chains follows, all from one sample in a study of kidney transplant recipient with SARS-CoV-2 infection. TCRdb reanalysed the reads using MiXCR and keeps one entry per CDR3 protein. The data contain fewer than 250,000 distinct CDR3 sequences, more than 25% of them singletons. This material consisted of a blood sample, taken at baseline and between days 110 and 120 from a kidney transplant recipient. The receptor set was obtained from a male patient in his thirties who had COVID-19 and was a kidney transplant recipient. Certain T cells may be donor cells from the graft. Both conserved end residues are part of each CDR3. A D gene is named only where the DNA matches it firmly. Only some rows state a clone size, as once, few, many or a class for expanded clones.

TRBJ2-1 TRBV24-1 many TRBD2 CATSDPLAASYNEQFF TGTGCCACCAGTGATCCCCTAGCGGCTTCCTACAATGAGCAGTTCTTC
TRBJ1-5 TRBV2 many TRBD1 CASRAQTGGQPQHF TGTGCCAGCAGGGCCCAGACAGGGGGTCAGCCCCAGCATTTT
TRBJ1-2 TRBV19 - - CASSFILTNRKTYGYTF TGTGCCAGTAGTTTCATACTGACAAATCGAAAGACCTATGGCTACACCTTC
TRBJ1-3 TRBV2 many - CASRASSQGNTIYF TGTGCCAGCAGGGCCTCGAGCCAGGGAAACACCATATATTTT
TRBJ2-1 TRBV19 few TRBD2 CASSTLAGDGNEQFF TGTGCCAGTAGTACTCTAGCGGGGGATGGGAATGAGCAGTTCTTC
TRBJ1-6 TRBV6-5 many TRBD1 CASTKGALNSPLHF TGTGCCAGCACCAAGGGGGCCTTGAATTCACCCCTCCACTTT
TRBJ1-6 TRBV18 many - CASSPILSRGGDSPLHF TGTGCCAGCTCACCAATACTTTCCCGAGGTGGGGATTCACCCCTCCACTTT
TRBJ1-2 TRBV5-5 many - CASYDIVSRKTYGYTF TGTGCCAGCTATGATATTGTCTCGCGAAAGACCTATGGCTACACCTTC
TRBJ1-2 TRBV6-6 many - CASSPVKGGRKTYGYTF TGTGCCAGCAGTCCGGTAAAAGGTGGGAGAAAGACCTATGGCTACACCTTC
TRBJ1-2 TRBV10-1 - - CASSSHSRSRETYGYTF TGCGCCAGCAGTTCGCATTCAAGATCGCGAGAGACCTATGGCTACACCTTC
TRBJ2-3 TRBV27 many - CASSGSVYPQYF TGTGCCAGCAGTGGCAGCGTATACCCGCAGTATTTT
TRBJ2-3 TRBV6-5 many TRBD2 CASRAGGEDTQYF TGTGCCAGCAGGGCGGGGGGAGAAGATACGCAGTATTTT
TRBJ1-2 TRBV10-1 many - CASSQSLRSRKTYGYTF TGCGCCAGCAGTCAAAGTTTAAGATCGCGAAAGACCTATGGCTACACCTTC
TRBJ1-2 TRBV7-9 many - CASSFGQGSYGYTF TGTGCCAGCAGCTTCGGGCAGGGGAGCTATGGCTACACCTTC
TRBJ2-1 TRBV18 - - CASSLFRAIYNEQFF TGTGCCAGCTCACTATTCCGGGCTATCTACAATGAGCAGTTCTTC
TRBJ1-2 TRBV28 many TRBD1 CASSFRTGLGYTF TGTGCCAGCAGTTTCAGGACAGGTTTAGGCTACACCTTC
TRBJ1-2 TRBV5-3 - - CTRVGRVVRKTYGYTF TGTACCAGAGTCGGAAGAGTGGTGAGAAAGACCTATGGCTACACCTTC
TRBJ2-2 TRBV3-1 many - CASSQRTPLTGELFF TGTGCCAGCAGCCAAAGGACCCCACTCACCGGGGAGCTGTTTTTT
TRBJ2-7 TRBV6-5 many - CATAGSTYEQYF TGTGCCACCGCGGGGAGTACCTACGAGCAGTACTTC
TRBJ1-6 TRBV11-2 many TRBD1 CASSLWDRGSPLHF TGTGCCAGCAGCCTATGGGACAGGGGTTCACCCCTCCACTTT
TRBJ2-7 TRBV5-4 many - CASSPGPLATYEQYF TGTGCCAGCAGCCCCGGACCCCTAGCTACCTACGAGCAGTACTTC
TRBJ2-1 TRBV9 many TRBD2 CASSVDVTSGRDEQFF TGTGCCAGCAGCGTAGACGTGACTAGCGGGAGGGATGAGCAGTTCTTC
TRBJ2-7 TRBV19 many TRBD1 CASSGGDRVNEQYF TGTGCCAGTAGTGGTGGGGACAGGGTCAACGAGCAGTACTTC
TRBJ1-2 TRBV24-1 many - CATSIPNSTRKTYGYTF TGTGCCACCAGTATTCCGAATAGTACCAGAAAGACCTATGGCTACACCTTC